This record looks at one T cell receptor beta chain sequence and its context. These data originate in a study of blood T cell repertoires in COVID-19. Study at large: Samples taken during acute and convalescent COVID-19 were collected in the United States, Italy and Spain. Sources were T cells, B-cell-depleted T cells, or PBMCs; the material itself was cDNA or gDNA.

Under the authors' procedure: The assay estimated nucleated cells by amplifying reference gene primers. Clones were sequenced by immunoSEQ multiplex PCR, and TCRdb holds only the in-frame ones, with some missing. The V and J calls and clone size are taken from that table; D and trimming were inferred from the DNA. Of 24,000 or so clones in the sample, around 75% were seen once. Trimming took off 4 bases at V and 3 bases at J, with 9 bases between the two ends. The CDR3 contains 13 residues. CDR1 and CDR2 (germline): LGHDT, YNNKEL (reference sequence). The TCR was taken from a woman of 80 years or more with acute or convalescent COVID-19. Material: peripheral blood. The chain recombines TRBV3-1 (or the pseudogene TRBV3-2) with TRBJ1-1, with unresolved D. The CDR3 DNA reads TGTGCCAGCAGCCGGAGGGCCGACACTGAAGCTTTCTTT. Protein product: CASSRRADTEAFF.